The entry below gives a single T cell receptor beta chain sequence along with its context. Possible read error: a much larger clone is one base away. Other DNA sequences in the sample encode the same CDR3. Trimming left V 2 bases short and J 2 bases short, with 11 bases between. The germline CDR1 and CDR2 sequences are MNHEY and SMNVEV (reference sequence). The CDR3 is made up of 15 amino acids. The record originates from a study of shared clonotypes between healthy human individuals. Study information: Donor ages ranged 18 to 49 years: a couple of women, a few men.

Assay used: immunoSEQ multiplex PCR; TCRdb lists only in-frame clones, some missing. In the table there are about 500,000 clones, approximately 71% of which are singletons. Material: PBMCs. V is TRBV27 and J is TRBJ2-3, with unresolved D. This sequence originates from a woman aged 40 to 49 in good health. Some clones in this sample may be carry-over from other donors' samples. The CDR3, as DNA: TGTGCCAGCAGTTTAAGAGAGTTGGTCACAGATACGCAGTATTTT. This codes for CASSLRELVTDTQYF.